Sequencing of this T cell receptor (beta chain) was carried out in a study of blood T cell repertoires in COVID-19. TCRdb's copy holds only in-frame clones and misses some; the assay was immunoSEQ multiplex PCR. Of roughly 99,000 clones listed, about 80% are singletons. With 8 bases removed from V and 2 bases from J, the gap between germline ends came to 19 bases. Germline values: CDR1 SGHVS, CDR2 FQNEAQ. The CDR3 covers 15 residues. Sequenced material: peripheral blood. The chain links TRBV7-8 to TRBJ2-7; D possibly corresponds to TRBD1 (5 bases). This TCR came from a man in his sixties or seventies with acute or convalescent COVID-19. The CDR3 region is CASSLSGATAYEQYF. CDR3 coding DNA: TGTGCCAGCTCCCTTTCTGGGGCTACTGCCTACGAGCAGTACTTC.